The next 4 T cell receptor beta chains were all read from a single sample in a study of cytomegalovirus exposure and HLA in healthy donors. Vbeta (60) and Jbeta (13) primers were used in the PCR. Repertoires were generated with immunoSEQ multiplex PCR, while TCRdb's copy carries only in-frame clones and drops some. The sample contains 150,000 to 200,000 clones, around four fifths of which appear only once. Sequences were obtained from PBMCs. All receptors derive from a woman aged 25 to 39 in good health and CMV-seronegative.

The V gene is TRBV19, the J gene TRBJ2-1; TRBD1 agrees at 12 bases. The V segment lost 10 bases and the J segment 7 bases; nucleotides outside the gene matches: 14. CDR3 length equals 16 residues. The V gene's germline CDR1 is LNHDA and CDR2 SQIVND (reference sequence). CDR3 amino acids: CATRGDRGRSGNEQFF. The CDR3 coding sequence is TGTGCCACCAGGGGGGACAGGGGGCGAAGTGGGAATGAGCAGTTCTTC.

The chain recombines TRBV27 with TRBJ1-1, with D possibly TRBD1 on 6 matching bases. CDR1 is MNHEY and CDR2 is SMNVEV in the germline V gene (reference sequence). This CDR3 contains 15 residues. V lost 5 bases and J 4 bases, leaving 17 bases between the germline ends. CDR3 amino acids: CASSNRDRPFTEAFF. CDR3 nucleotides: TGTGCCAGCAGTAACCGCGACAGGCCATTCACTGAAGCTTTCTTT.

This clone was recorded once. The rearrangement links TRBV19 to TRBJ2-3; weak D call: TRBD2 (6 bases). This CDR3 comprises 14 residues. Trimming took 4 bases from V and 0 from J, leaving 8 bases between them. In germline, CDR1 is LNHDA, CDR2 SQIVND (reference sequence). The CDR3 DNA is TGTGCCAGTAGTAAGGGGAGGAGCACAGATACGCAGTATTTT. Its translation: CASSKGRSTDTQYF.

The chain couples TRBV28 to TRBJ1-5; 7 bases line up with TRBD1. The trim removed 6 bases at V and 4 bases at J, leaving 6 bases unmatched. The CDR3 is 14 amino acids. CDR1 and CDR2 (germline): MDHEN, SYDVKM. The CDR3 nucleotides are TGTGCCAGCAGGGGACAGTTAGAAAATCAGCCCCAGCATTTT. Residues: CASRGQLENQPQHF.